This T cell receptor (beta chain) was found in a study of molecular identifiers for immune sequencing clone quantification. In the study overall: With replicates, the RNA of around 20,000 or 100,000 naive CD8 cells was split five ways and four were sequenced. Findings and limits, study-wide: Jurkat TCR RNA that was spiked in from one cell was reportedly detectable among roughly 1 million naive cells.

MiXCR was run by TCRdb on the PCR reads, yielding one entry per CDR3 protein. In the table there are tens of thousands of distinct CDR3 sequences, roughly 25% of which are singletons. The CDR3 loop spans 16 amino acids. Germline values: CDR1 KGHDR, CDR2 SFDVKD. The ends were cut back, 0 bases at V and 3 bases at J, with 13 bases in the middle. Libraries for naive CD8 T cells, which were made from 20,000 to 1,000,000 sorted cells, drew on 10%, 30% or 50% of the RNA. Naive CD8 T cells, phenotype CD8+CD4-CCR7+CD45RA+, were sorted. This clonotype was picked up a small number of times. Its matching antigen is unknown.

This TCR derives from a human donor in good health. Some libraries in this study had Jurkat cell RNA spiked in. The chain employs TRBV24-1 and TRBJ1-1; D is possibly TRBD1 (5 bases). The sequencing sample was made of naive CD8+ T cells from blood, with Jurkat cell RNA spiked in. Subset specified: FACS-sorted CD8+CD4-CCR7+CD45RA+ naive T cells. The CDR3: CATSDLRQKGYTEAFF. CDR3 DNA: TGTGCCACCAGTGATTTGAGACAGAAGGGTTACACTGAAGCTTTCTTT.